Reported below is one T cell receptor (beta chain). The target antigen is unknown. A junction boundary mismatches the germline segment, possibly from a read error. The investigators made TCR beta cDNA from about 500 ng total RNA, using a constant-region primer. Sequencing libraries for TCR beta derived from three nested multiplex PCR rounds that used slightly modified ARM-PCR. Investigators reported that the first two PCR rounds, at 10 cycles each, used TRBV1-TRBV30 forward primers with a C-beta reverse primer. TCRdb reprocessed the multiplex PCR reads with MiXCR, giving one entry per CDR3 protein. The table lists approximately 330,000 distinct CDR3 sequences, approximately 65% of them singletons, with 6.5% in the top ten. This entry belongs to a study of tumor-infiltrating lymphocytes in primary liver carcinoma. About the research overall: Donors had hepatocellular carcinoma or combined HCC and intrahepatic cholangiocarcinoma. Roughly 3.65 to 7.5 million productive TCRbeta reads came from each sample, comparable across tissue types.

Germline DNA was also extracted, and blood RNA derived from unsorted whole blood. Study-level points and caveats: Relative to tumor region pairs, the tumor-adjacent and tumor-blood pairs showed overlap that was lower. The 250 largest clones made up significantly more of tumor than blood repertoires (p = 0.039).

The CDR3 runs to 13 residues. The V gene's germline CDR1 is SGHAT and CDR2 FQNNGV. Specimen: peripheral blood. The rearrangement uses TRBV11-2 and TRBJ2-5, with 8 bases lining up with TRBD2. This TCR came from a man between 35 and 55 years old with primary liver carcinoma and hepatitis B virus infection. CDR3 in amino acids: CAGSGGSQGTQYF. As DNA, the CDR3 is TGTGCCGGCAGCGGGGGCAGCCAAGGGACCCAGTACTTC. Using reference TRBV11-2 and TRBJ2-5 for the parts outside the CDR3, the full variable domain is EAGVAQSPRYKIIEKRQSVAFWCNPISGHATLYWYQQILGQGPKLLIQFQNNGVVDDSQLPKDRFSAERLKGVDSTLKIQPAKLEDSAVYLCAGSGGSQGTQYFGPGTRLLVL.